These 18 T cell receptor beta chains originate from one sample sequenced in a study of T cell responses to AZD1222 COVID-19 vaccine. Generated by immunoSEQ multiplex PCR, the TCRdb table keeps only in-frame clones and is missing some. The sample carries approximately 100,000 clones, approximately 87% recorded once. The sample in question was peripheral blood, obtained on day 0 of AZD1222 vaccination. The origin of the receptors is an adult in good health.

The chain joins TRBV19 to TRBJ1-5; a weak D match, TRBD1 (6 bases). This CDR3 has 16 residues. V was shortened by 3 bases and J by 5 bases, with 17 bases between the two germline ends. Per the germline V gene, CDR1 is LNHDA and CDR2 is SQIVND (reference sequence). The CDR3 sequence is CASSMVNRVRDQPQHF. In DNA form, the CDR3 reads TGTGCCAGTAGTATGGTTAACAGGGTAAGGGATCAGCCCCAGCATTTT.

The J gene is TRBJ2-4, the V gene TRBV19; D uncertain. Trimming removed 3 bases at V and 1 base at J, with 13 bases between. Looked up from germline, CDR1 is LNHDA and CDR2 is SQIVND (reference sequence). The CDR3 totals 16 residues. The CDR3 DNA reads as TGTGCCAGTAGTATCTTTCGAAGTCGGGCCAAAAACATTCAGTACTTC. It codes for CASSIFRSRAKNIQYF.

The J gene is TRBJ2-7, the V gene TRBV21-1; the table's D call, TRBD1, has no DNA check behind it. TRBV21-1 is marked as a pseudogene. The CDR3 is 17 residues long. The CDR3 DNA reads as TGTGCCAGCAGCAAAATGGGTGGGGACAGTGGCTCCTACGAGCAGTACTTC. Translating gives CASSKMGGDSGSYEQYF.

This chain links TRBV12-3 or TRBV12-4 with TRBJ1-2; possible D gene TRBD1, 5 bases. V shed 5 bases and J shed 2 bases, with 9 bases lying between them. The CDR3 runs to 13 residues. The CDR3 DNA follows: TGTGCCAGCAGTCGGGACGGCAACTATGGCTACACCTTC. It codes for CASSRDGNYGYTF.

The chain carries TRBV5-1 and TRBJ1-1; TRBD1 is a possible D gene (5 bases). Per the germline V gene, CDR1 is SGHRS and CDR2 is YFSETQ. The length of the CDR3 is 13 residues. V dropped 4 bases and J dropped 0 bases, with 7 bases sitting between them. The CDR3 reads CASSEQVNTEAFF. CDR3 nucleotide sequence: TGCGCCAGCAGCGAACAGGTGAACACTGAAGCTTTCTTT.

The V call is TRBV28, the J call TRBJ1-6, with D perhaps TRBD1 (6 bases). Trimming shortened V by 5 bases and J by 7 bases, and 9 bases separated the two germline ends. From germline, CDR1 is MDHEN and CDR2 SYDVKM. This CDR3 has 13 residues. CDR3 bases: TGTGCCAGCAGTGCAGGGGACAATTCACCCCTCCACTTT. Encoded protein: CASSAGDNSPLHF.

The DNA for the CDR3 is TGCGCCAGCAGCCTAACTAATCAGAGAGGAGATACGCAGTATTTT. Protein product: CASSLTNQRGDTQYF. The chain combines TRBV4-1 with TRBJ2-3; D unresolved. The CDR3 sequence is 15 residues long. The V gene lost 4 bases and the J gene lost 5 bases, with 16 bases spanning the gap. In germline, CDR1 is MGHRA, CDR2 YSYEKL.

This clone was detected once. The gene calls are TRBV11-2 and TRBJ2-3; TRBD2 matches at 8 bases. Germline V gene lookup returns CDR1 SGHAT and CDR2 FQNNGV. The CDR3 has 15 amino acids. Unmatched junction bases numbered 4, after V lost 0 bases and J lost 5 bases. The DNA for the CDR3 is TGTGCCAGCAGCTTAGAAGGGCGGGAGGTAGATACGCAGTATTTT. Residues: CASSLEGREVDTQYF.

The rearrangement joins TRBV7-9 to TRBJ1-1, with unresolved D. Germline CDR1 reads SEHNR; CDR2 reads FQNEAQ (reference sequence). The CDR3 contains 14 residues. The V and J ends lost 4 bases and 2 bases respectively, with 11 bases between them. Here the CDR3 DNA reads TGTGCCAGCAGCTCGCCTTCGATTAACACTGAAGCTTTCTTT. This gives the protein CASSSPSINTEAFF.

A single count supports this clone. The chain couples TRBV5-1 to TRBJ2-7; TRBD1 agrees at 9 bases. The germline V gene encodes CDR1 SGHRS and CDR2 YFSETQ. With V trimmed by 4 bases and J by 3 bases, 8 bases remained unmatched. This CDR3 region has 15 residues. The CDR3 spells CASSITGGAFYEQYF. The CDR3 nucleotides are TGCGCCAGCAGCATCACAGGGGGCGCCTTCTACGAGCAGTACTTC.

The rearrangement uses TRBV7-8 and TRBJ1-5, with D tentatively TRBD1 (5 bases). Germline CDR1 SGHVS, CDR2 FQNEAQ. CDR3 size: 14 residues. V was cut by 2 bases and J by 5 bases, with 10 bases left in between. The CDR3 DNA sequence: TGTGCCAGCAGCTTAAGTGGCAGGGATCAGCCCCAGCATTTT. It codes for CASSLSGRDQPQHF. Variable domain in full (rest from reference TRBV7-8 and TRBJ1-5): GAGVSQSPRYKVAKRGQDVALRCDPISGHVSLFWYQQALGQGPEFLTYFQNEAQLDKSGLPSDRFFAERPEGSVSTLKIQRTQQEDSAVYLCASSLSGRDQPQHFGDGTRLSIL.

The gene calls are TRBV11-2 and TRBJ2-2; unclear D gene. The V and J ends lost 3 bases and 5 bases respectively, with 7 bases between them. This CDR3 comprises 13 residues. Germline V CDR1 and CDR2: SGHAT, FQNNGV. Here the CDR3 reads CASSLLSTGELFF. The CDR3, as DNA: TGTGCCAGCAGCTTGTTATCTACCGGGGAGCTGTTTTTT.

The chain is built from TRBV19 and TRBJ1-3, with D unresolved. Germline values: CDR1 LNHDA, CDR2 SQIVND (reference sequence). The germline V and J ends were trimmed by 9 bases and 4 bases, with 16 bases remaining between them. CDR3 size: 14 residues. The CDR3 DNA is TGTGCCAGCAGGACGGCGCGGTTCGGAAACACCATATATTTT. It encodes CASRTARFGNTIYF.

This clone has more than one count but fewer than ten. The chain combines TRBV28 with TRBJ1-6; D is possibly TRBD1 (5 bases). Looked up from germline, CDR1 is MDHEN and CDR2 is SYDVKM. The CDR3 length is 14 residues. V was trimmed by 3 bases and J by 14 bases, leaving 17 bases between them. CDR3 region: CASSFGDEQGTLHF. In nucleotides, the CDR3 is TGTGCCAGCAGTTTTGGGGACGAGCAAGGTACCCTCCACTTT.

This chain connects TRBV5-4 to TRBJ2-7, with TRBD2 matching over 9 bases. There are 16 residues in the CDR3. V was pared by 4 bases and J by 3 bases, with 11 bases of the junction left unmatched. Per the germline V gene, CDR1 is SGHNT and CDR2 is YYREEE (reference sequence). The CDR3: CASSLAGLAGDYEQYF. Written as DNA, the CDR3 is TGTGCCAGCAGCCTAGCGGGGCTAGCAGGCGACTACGAGCAGTACTTC.

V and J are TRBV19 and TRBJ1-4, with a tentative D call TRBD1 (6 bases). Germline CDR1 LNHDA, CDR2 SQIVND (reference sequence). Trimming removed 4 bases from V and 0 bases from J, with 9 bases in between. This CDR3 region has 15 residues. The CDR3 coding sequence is TGTGCCAGTAGTACGACAGGTACAACTAATGAAAAACTGTTTTTT. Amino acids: CASSTTGTTNEKLFF.

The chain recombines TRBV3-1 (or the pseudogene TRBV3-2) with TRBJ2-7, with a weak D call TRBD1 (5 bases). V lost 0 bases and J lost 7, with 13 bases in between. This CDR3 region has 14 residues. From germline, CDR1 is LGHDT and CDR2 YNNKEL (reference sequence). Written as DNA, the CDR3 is TGTGCCAGCAGCCAAGATGGCAGGGTTGGTGAGCAGTACTTC. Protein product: CASSQDGRVGEQYF.

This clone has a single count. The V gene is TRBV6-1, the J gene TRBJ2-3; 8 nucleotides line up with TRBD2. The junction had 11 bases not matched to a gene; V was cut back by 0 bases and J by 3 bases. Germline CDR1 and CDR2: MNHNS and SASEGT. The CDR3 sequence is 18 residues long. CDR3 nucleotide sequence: TGTGCCAGCAGTGAAGCGCGTACCAGCGGGAGTACGACAGATACGCAGTATTTT. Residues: CASSEARTSGSTTDTQYF.